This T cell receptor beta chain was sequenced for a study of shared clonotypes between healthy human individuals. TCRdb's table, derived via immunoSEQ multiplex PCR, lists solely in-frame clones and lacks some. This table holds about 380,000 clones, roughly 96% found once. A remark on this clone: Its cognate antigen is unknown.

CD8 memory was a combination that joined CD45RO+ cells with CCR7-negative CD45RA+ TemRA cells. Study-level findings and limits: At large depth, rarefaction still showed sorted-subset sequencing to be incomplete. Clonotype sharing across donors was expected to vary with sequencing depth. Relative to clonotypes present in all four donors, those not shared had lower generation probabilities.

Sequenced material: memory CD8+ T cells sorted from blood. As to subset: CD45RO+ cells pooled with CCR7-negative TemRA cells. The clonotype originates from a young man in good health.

The CDR3 loop reads CASSRSPRLAGSSTDTQYF. As DNA, the CDR3 is TGCGCCAGCAGCCGCAGTCCCAGACTAGCGGGGTCTAGCACAGATACGCAGTATTTT. The chain has TRBV4-1 and TRBJ2-3, with 11 positions matching TRBD2. Per the germline V gene, CDR1 is MGHRA and CDR2 is YSYEKL. V shed 4 bases and J 0 bases; nucleotides not matched to a gene: 12. The CDR3 length is 19 residues.